The present entry profiles one T cell receptor (beta chain) with its context. Its target is not known. Treatment meaning: 10-day PBMC culture with coronavirus spike peptide pools or control peptides (ViraFEST assay). Using peptide pools, antigen-specific T cells were expanded in ViraFEST before TCRs were sequenced. These data originate in a study of vaccination and CD4 T cells after COVID-19. Study details: The cells in question were stimulated using overlapping spike peptides derived from SARS-CoV-2, HCoV-NL63, HCoV-OC43 and HCoV-229E.

J was trimmed by 2 bases and V by 7 bases; bases with no gene match: 8. Looked up from germline, CDR1 is MNHNS and CDR2 is SASEGT. The CDR3 extends over 16 amino acids. Cultured CD4+ T cell DNA underwent sequencing with the Oncomine TCR Beta short-read assay. TCRdb reprocessed the PCR reads via MiXCR and lists one record per CDR3 protein. The table lists 17,000 or so distinct CDR3 sequences, around 29% of them singletons. Source material: cultured CD4+ T cells from blood. The chain employs TRBV6-1 and TRBJ1-2; 12 bases line up with TRBD1. This TCR came from a human donor with COVID-19. Here the CDR3 DNA reads TGTGCCAGCAACAACCGGGACAGGGGGCTGAACTATGGCTACACCTTC. The encoded protein is CASNNRDRGLNYGYTF.